The present T cell receptor (beta chain) was sequenced within a study of naive and memory T cell subsets. Two oligonucleotides, mixed equimolar, formed the beta constant-region primer covering TRBC1 and TRBC2. Four rounds of PCR amplified the ligated cDNA using nested alpha and beta constant-region primers plus SP2. Each CDR3 protein is one row after TCRdb ran MiXCR on the UMI-ligation and nested PCR reads. The repertoire holds 130,000 or so distinct CDR3 sequences, 35% to 40% seen once, with roughly 0.9% in the top ten. After the first PCR, alpha and beta chain libraries were processed separately. After CD4 positive bead selection, the CD4-negative fraction gave CD8 T cells. Four subsets defined by CD45RA and CD27 were sorted after CD3, CD4, CD8 and live/dead staining. The CDR3 runs 15 residues. V was clipped by 1 base and J by 6 bases, with 16 bases between them.

This TCR was recovered from a human donor in good health. The chain combines TRBV12-3 or TRBV12-4 with TRBJ2-7, with D possibly being TRBD1 (6 bases). Sequences were obtained from central memory CD4+ T cells from blood. CDR3 sequence reads: CASSLVSGSRGEQYF. CDR3 nucleotides: TGTGCCAGCAGTTTAGTATCCGGCAGCAGGGGCGAGCAGTACTTC.